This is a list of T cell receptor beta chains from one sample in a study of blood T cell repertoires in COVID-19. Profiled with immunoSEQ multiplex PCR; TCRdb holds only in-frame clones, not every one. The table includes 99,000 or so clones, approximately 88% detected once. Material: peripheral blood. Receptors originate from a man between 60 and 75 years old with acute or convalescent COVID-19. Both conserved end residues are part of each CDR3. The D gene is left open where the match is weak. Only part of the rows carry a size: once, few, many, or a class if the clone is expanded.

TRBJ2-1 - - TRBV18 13 TGTGCCAGCTCACCCGCAGCAGGGTATGAGCAGTTCTTC CASSPAAGYEQFF
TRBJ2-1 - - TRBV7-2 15 TGTGCCAGCAGCTTAGAGAGGTTGACCTACAATGAGCAGTTCTTC CASSLERLTYNEQFF
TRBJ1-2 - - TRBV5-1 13 TGCGCCAGCAGCTCCGCGGAGAACTATGGCTACACCTTC CASSSAENYGYTF
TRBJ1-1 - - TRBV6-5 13 TGTGCCAGCAGTTACCCGGGGATGACTGAAGCTTTCTTT CASSYPGMTEAFF
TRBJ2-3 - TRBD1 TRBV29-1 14 TGCAGCGTTGAAGGCAGGGGGAACCGGGATACGCAGTATTTT CSVEGRGNRDTQYF
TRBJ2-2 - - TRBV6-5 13 TGTGCCACCTCCACTACGAACACCGGGGAGCTGTTTTTT CATSTTNTGELFF
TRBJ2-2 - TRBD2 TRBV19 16 TGTGCCAGTAGATCCAGCGGGAGGGCCGGGGCCGGGGAGCTGTTTTTT CASRSSGRAGAGELFF
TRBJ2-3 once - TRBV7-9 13 TGTGCCAGCAGCTTAGGGGGGCCAGATACGCAGTATTTT CASSLGGPDTQYF
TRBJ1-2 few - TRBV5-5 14 TGTGCCAGCAGCTTGGCCGCGGGGGACTATGGCTACACCTTC CASSLAAGDYGYTF
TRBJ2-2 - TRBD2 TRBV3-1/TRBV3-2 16 TGTGCCAGCAGCGCTAGCGGGGACGCGAACACCGGGGAGCTGTTTTTT CASSASGDANTGELFF
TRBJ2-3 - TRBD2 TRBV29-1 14 TGCAGCGTGGTGGGACTAGCGGGACCCGATACGCAGTATTTT CSVVGLAGPDTQYF
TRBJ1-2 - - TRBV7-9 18 TGTGCCAGCAGCTTACGTTTAGTTGCGCGGAGTCGGCGGGATGGCTACACCTTC CASSLRLVARSRRDGYTF
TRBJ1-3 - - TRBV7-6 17 TGTGCCAGCAGCTATGGGAGGGAGGAAGGCGCCGGAAACACCATATATTTT CASSYGREEGAGNTIYF
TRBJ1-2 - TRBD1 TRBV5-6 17 TGTGCCAGCGGTGTTCGACAGGGAGCACACAAGAACTATGGCTACACCTTC CASGVRQGAHKNYGYTF
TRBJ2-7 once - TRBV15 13 TGTGCCACCGGAAGGGGACAACCTTACGAGCAGTACTTC CATGRGQPYEQYF
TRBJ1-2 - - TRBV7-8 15 TGTGCCAGCAGCTTTCGCCGACAGGATTTGAATGGCTACACCTTC CASSFRRQDLNGYTF
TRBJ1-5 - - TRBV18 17 TGTGCCAGCTCAGACTCATACAGGCCCTCCAGCAATCAGCCCCAGCATTTT CASSDSYRPSSNQPQHF
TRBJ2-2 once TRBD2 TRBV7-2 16 TGTGCCAGCAGTCTAATAGCGGGGGGGAACACCGGGGAGCTGTTTTTT CASSLIAGGNTGELFF
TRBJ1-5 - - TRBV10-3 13 TGTGCCATCAGCCCGACAGATAATCAGCCCCAGCATTTT CAISPTDNQPQHF
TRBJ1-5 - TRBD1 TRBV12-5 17 TGTGCTAGTGGTTTGGGGAGAGATCAGGGGGCATGGCAGCCCCAGCATTTT CASGLGRDQGAWQPQHF
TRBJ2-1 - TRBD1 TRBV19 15 TGTGCCAGTAGTAAGGGGGCACGCTCCTACAATGAGCAGTTCTTC CASSKGARSYNEQFF
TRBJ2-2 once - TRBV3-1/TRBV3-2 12 TGTGCCAGCAGAATCTCCACCGGGGAGCTGTTTTTT CASRISTGELFF
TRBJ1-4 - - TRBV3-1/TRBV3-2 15 TGTGCCAGCAGCCAAGTCCCCCGGGACAACGAAAAACTGTTTTTT CASSQVPRDNEKLFF
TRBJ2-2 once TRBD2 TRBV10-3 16 TGTGCCACCTGGAGGACTAGCGGGAGGAACACCGGGGAGCTGTTTTTT CATWRTSGRNTGELFF
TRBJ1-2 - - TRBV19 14 TGTGCCAGTAGTGTAGGACGGGAGAGCCATGGCTACACCTTC CASSVGRESHGYTF
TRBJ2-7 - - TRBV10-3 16 TGTGCCATCAGTGAAAGGGGGGGCCAGGTGGGCTACGAGCAGTACTTC CAISERGGQVGYEQYF
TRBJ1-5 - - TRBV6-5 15 TGTGCCAGCAGTATGGGAGGGGCGCGGAATCAGCCCCAGCATTTT CASSMGGARNQPQHF
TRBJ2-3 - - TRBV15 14 TGTGCCACCAGCAGGGGCGGGTTCACAGATACGCAGTATTTT CATSRGGFTDTQYF
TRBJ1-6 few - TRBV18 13 TGTGCCAGCTCCCTAGAACCGAATTCACCCCTCCACTTT CASSLEPNSPLHF
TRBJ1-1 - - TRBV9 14 TGTGCCAGCAGCGCCATGGGGGGTAACCCTGAAGCTTTCTTT CASSAMGGNPEAFF
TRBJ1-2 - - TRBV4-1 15 TGCGCCAGCAGCCAAGTGCGGGGGTTGCTCCGAGGCTACACCTTC CASSQVRGLLRGYTF
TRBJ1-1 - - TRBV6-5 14 TGTGCCAGCAGTCAAAACACAGACAACACTGAAGCTTTCTTT CASSQNTDNTEAFF
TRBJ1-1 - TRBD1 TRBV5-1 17 TGCGCCAGCAGCTTGCGGAGACAGGGGCTAGGGAACACTGAAGCTTTCTTT CASSLRRQGLGNTEAFF
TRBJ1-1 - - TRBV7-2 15 TGTGCCAGCAGCCCTGGACAGTGGGTGAGGACTGAAGCTTTCTTT CASSPGQWVRTEAFF
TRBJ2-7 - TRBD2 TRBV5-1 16 TGCGCCAGCAGCTTGGTAGCTAGCGGACTCTCCTACGAGCAGTACTTC CASSLVASGLSYEQYF
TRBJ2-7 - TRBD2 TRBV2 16 TGTGCCAGCAGTGCCTTGACTAGCGGGAGTAGCTACGAGCAGTACTTC CASSALTSGSSYEQYF
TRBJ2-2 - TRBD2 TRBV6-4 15 TGTGCCAGCACCGACTCGGCTAGCGGAACAGGGGAGCTGTTTTTT CASTDSASGTGELFF
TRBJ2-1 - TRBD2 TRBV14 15 TGTGCCAGCAGCCAAGACTTGGCGGGAGTTGGCGAGCAGTTCTTC CASSQDLAGVGEQFF
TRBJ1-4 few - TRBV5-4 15 TGTGCCAGCAGCTCTCCTCAGGGGTCCGGTGAAAAACTGTTTTTT CASSSPQGSGEKLFF
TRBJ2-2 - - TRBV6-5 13 TGTGCCAGTTGGGTCCAGGGTGCCGGGGAGCTGTTTTTT CASWVQGAGELFF
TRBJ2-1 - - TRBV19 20 TGTGCCAGTAGTACTCATGCCTCCTTCCAGGCAGTCAGTTCCTACAATGAGCAGTTCTTC CASSTHASFQAVSSYNEQFF
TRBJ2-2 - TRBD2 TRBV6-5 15 TGTGCCAGCAGTTACGGGGGACTAGCTACCGGGGAGCTGTTTTTT CASSYGGLATGELFF